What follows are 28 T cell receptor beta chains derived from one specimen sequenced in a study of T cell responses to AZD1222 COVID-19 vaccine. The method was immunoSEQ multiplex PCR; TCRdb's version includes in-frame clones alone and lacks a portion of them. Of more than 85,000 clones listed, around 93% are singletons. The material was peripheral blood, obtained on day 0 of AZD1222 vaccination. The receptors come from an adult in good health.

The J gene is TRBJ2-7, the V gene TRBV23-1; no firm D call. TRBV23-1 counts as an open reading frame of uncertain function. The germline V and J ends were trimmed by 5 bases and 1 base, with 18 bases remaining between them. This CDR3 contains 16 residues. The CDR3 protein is CASSIKVGCTSYEQYF. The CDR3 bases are TGCGCCAGCAGTATAAAGGTGGGGTGTACGTCCTACGAGCAGTACTTC.

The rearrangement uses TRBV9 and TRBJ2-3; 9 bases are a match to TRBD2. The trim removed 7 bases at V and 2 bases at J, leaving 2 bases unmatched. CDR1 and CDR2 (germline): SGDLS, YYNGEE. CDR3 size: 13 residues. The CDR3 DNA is TGTGCCAGCCAGCGGGGGGACACAGATACGCAGTATTTT. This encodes CASQRGDTDTQYF.

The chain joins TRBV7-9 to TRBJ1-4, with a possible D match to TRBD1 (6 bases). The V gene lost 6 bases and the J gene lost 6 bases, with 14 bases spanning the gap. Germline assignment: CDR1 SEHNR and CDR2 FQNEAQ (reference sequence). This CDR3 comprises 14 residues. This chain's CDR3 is CASSRGTEDEKLFF. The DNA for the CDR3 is TGTGCCAGCAGTAGGGGGACCGAGGATGAAAAACTGTTTTTT.

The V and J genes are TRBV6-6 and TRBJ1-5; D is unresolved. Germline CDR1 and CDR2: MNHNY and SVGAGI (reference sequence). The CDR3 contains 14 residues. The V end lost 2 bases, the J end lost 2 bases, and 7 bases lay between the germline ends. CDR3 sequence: CASSYQTGNQPQHF. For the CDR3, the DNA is TGTGCCAGCAGTTACCAGACGGGCAATCAGCCCCAGCATTTT.

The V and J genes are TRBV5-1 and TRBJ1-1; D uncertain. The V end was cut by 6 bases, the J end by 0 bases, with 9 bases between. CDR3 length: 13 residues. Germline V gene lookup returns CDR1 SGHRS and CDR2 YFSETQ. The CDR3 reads CASTGVMNTEAFF. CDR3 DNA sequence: TGCGCCAGCACAGGCGTCATGAACACTGAAGCTTTCTTT.

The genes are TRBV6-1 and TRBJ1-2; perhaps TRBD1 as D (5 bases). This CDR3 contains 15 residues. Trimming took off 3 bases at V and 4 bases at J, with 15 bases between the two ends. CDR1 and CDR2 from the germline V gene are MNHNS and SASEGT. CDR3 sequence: CASSDQGRITYGYTF. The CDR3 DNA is TGTGCCAGCAGTGATCAGGGACGGATTACCTATGGCTACACCTTC.

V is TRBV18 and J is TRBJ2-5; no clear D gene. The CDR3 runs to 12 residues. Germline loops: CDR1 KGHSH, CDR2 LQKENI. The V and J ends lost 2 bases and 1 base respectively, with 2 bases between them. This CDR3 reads CASSPSQETQYF. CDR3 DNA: TGTGCCAGCTCACCAAGCCAAGAGACCCAGTACTTC. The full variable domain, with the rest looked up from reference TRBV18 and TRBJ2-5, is NAGVMQNPRHLVRRRGQEARLRCSPMKGHSHVYWYRQLPEEGLKFMVYLQKENIIDESGMPKERFSAEFPKEGPSILRIQQVVRGDSAAYFCASSPSQETQYFGPGTRLLVL.

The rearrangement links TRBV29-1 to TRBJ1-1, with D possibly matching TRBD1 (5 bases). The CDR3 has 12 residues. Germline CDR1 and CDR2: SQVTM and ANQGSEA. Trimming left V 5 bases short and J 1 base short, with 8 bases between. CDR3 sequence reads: CSVLQGNTEAFF. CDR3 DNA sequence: TGCAGCGTTCTCCAGGGGAACACTGAAGCTTTCTTT. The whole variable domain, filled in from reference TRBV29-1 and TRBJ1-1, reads SAVISQKPSRDICQRGTSLTIQCQVDSQVTMMFWYRQQPGQSLTLIATANQGSEATYESGFVIDKFPISRPNLTFSTLTVSNMSPEDSSIYLCSVLQGNTEAFFGQGTRLTVV.

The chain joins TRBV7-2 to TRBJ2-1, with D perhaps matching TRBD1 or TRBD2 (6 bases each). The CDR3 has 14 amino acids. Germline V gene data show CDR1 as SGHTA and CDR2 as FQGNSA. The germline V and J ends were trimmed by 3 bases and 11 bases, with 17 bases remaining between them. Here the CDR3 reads CASSFRFGGNQQFF. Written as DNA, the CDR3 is TGTGCCAGCAGCTTCCGGTTCGGGGGCAACCAGCAGTTCTTC.

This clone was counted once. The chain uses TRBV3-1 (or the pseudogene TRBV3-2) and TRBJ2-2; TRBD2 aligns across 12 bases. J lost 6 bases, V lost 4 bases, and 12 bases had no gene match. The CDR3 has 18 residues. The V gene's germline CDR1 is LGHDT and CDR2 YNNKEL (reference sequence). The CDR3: CASSPETSGGRVAGELFF. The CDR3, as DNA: TGTGCCAGCAGCCCAGAGACTAGCGGGGGTCGAGTGGCCGGGGAGCTGTTTTTT.

CDR3 nucleotides: TGTGCCAGCAGCTCGGGCCCGGATGAAAAACTGTTTTTT. Amino acid sequence: CASSSGPDEKLFF. The V gene is TRBV7-9, the J gene TRBJ1-4; D uncertain. Trimming pared 4 bases from V and 6 bases from J, leaving 9 bases between. The length of the CDR3 is 13 residues. Germline loops: CDR1 SEHNR, CDR2 FQNEAQ (reference sequence).

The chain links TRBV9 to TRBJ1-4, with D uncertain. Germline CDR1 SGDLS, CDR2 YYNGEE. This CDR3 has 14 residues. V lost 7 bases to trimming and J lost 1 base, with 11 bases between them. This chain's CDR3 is CASASLGTNEKLFF. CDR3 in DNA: TGTGCCAGCGCCTCTCTGGGAACTAATGAAAAACTGTTTTTT. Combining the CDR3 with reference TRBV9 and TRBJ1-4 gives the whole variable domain DSGVTQTPKHLITATGQRVTLRCSPRSGDLSVYWYQQSLDQGLQFLIQYYNGEERAKGNILERFSAQQFPDLHSELNLSSLELGDSALYFCASASLGTNEKLFFGSGTQLSVL.

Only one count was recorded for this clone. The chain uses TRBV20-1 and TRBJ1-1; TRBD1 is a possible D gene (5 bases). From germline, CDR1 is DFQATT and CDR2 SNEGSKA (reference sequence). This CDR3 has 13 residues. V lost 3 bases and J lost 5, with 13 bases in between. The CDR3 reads CSASPGLGTEAFF. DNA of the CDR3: TGCAGTGCTAGTCCAGGGTTGGGGACTGAAGCTTTCTTT.

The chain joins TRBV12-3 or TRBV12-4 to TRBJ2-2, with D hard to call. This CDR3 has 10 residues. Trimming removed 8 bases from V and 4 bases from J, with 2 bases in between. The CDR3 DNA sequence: TGTGCCAGCTTCACCGGGGAGCTGTTTTTT. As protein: CASFTGELFF.

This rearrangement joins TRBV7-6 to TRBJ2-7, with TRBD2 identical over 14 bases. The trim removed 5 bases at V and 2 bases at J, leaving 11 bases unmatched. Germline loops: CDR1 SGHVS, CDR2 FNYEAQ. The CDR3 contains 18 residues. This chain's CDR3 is CASSPGTPGLAGAYEQYF. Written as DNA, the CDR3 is TGTGCCAGCAGCCCTGGGACACCGGGACTAGCGGGAGCCTACGAGCAGTACTTC. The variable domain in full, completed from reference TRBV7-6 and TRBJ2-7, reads GAGVSQSPRYKVTKRGQDVALRCDPISGHVSLYWYRQALGQGPEFLTYFNYEAQQDKSGLPNDRFSAERPEGSISTLTIQRTEQRDSAMYRCASSPGTPGLAGAYEQYFGPGTRLTVT.

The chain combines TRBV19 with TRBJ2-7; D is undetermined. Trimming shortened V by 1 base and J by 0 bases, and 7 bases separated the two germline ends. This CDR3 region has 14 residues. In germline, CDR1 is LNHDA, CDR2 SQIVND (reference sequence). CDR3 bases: TGTGCCAGTAGTATAGTTTGGGACTCCTACGAGCAGTACTTC. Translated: CASSIVWDSYEQYF.

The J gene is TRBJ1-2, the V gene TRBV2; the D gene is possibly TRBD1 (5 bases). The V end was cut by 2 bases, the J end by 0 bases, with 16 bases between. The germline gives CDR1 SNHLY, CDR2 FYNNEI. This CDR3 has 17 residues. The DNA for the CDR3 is TGTGCCAGCAGTGAAAGAAGACAGCCCGTCACTAACTATGGCTACACCTTC. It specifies CASSERRQPVTNYGYTF.

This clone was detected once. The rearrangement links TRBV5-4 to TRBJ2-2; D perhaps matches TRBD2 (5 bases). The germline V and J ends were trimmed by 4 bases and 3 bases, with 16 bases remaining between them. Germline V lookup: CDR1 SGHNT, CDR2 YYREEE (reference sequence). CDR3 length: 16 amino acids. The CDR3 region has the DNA TGTGCCAGCAGCCCCTGGTCGGGGATGGACACCGGGGAGCTGTTTTTT. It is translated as CASSPWSGMDTGELFF.

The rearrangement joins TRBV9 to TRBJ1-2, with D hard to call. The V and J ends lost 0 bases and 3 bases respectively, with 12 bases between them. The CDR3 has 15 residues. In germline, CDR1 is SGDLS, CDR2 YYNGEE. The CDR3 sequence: CASSVDLRVDYGYTF. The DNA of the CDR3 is TGTGCCAGCAGCGTAGATCTCCGAGTGGACTATGGCTACACCTTC.

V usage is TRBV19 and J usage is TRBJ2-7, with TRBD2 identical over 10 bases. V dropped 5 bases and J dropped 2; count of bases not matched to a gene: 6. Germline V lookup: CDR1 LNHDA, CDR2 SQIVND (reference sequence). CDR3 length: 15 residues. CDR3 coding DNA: TGTGCCAGTAGTTACGTAGCGGGAGGAGCCTACGAGCAGTACTTC. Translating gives CASSYVAGGAYEQYF.

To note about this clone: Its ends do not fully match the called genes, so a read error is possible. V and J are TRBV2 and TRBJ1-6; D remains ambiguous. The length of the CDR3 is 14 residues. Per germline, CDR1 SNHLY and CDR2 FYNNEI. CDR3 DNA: TGTGCCAGCAGTGATCGCGTTTATAAATCACCCCTCCACTTT. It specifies CASSDRVYKSPLHF. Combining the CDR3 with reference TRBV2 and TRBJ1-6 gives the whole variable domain EPEVTQTPSHQVTQMGQEVILRCVPISNHLYFYWYRQILGQKVEFLVSFYNNEISEKSEIFDDQFSVERPDGSNFTLKIRSTKLEDSAMYFCASSDRVYKSPLHFGNGTRLTVT.

The CDR3 coding sequence is TGTGCCATCAGTGAGTCAACAGGACACAATCAGCCCCAGCATTTT. Its translation: CAISESTGHNQPQHF. The chain joins TRBV10-3 to TRBJ1-5; D may be TRBD1 (5 bases). CDR3 length: 15 residues. Germline V gives CDR1 ENHRY, CDR2 SYGVKD. V lost 0 bases, J lost 3 bases, and 9 bases lay in between.

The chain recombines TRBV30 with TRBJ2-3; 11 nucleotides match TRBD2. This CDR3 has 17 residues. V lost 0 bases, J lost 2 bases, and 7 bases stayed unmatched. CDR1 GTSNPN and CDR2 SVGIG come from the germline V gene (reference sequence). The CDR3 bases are TGTGCCTGGAGTGTGCCGTGGGGACTAGCGGACACAGATACGCAGTATTTT. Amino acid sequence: CAWSVPWGLADTDTQYF.

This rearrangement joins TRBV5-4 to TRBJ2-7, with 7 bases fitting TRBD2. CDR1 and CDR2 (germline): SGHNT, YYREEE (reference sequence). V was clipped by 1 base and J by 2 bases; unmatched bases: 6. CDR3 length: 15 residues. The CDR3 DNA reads TGTGCCAGCAGCTTGAAGCGGGAAACTACCTACGAGCAGTACTTC. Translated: CASSLKRETTYEQYF.

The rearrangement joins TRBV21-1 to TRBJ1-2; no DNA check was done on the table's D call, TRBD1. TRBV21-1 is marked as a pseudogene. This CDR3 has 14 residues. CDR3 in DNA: TGTGCCAGCACGCTTTCCAGGGTGAACTATGGCTACACCTTC. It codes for CASTLSRVNYGYTF.

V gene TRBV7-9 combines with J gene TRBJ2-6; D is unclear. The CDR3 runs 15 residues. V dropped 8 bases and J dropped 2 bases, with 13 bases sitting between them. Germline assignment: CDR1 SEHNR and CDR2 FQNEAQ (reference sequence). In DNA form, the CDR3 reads TGTGCCAGCGCGTTTTGGCTCACTGGGGCCAACGTCCTGACTTTC. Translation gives CASAFWLTGANVLTF.

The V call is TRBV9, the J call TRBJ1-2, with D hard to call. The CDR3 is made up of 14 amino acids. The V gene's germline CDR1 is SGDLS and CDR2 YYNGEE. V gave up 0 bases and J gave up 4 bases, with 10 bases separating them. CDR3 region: CASSVEVGSYGYTF. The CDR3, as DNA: TGTGCCAGCAGCGTAGAGGTCGGGAGCTATGGCTACACCTTC.

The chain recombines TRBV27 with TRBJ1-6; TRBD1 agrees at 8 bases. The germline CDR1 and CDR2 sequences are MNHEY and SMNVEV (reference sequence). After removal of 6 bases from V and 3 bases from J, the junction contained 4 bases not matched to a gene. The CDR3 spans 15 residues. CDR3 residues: CASSRTGSYNSPLHF. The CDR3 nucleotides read TGTGCCAGCAGCCGGACAGGGAGCTATAATTCACCCCTCCACTTT.